The 28 T cell receptor beta chains listed next were all sequenced from one sample in a study of shared clonotypes between healthy human individuals. TCRdb keeps only in-frame clones here, not all; method: immunoSEQ multiplex PCR. This sample has some 490,000 clones, with around 73% found just once. Material for sequencing was PBMCs. These receptors were taken from a woman between 35 and 50 years old in good health. Some clones in this sample may be carry-over from other donors' samples.

This clone was found once. The chain carries TRBV30 and TRBJ2-7; 10 bases line up with TRBD1. Germline assignment: CDR1 GTSNPN and CDR2 SVGIG (reference sequence). This CDR3 is built from 15 residues. With V trimmed by 1 base and J by 2 bases, 5 bases remained unmatched. The CDR3, as DNA: TGTGCCTGGAGTGCACGGGACAGGGGCCCCTACGAGCAGTACTTC. It codes for CAWSARDRGPYEQYF.

The chain uses TRBV19 and TRBJ2-5; 11 bases line up with TRBD2. The V segment lost 4 bases and the J segment 5 bases; nucleotides outside the gene matches: 3. CDR3 length: 14 residues. Per the germline V gene, CDR1 is LNHDA and CDR2 is SQIVND (reference sequence). CDR3 sequence (DNA): TGTGCCAGTAGTACCCGACTAGCGGGGGAGACCCAGTACTTC. Amino acids: CASSTRLAGETQYF.

This clone was seen repeatedly, ten times or more. Other DNA sequences in the same sample also yield this CDR3. CDR3 DNA sequence: TGCGCCAGCAGCCAAGTGAACCTAGTCTCCTACAATGAGCAGTTCTTC. This gives the protein CASSQVNLVSYNEQFF. The chain employs TRBV4-1 and TRBJ2-1, with D hard to call. V was shortened by 1 base and J by 0 bases, with 10 bases between the two germline ends. This CDR3 is 16 amino acids long. Germline values: CDR1 MGHRA, CDR2 YSYEKL.

J is TRBJ2-1 and V is TRBV7-9; the match to TRBD2 covers 7 bases. V lost 8 bases to trimming and J lost 2 bases; unmatched junction nucleotides: 6. The CDR3 runs 14 residues. Germline V lookup: CDR1 SEHNR, CDR2 FQNEAQ (reference sequence). CDR3 DNA: TGTGCCAGCGAAGGCGGGAGAGCCTACAATGAGCAGTTCTTC. This translates into CASEGGRAYNEQFF.

The chain couples TRBV5-1 to TRBJ1-4; perhaps TRBD1 as D (5 bases). CDR1 is SGHRS, CDR2 YFSETQ, per germline. The V gene lost 0 bases and the J gene lost 11 bases, with 14 bases spanning the gap. CDR3 size: 14 residues. CDR3 in amino acids: CASSLGQGVGKLFF. DNA for the CDR3: TGCGCCAGCAGCTTGGGCCAGGGTGTGGGGAAACTGTTTTTT.

In its sample, this clone was seen once. The CDR3 region has the DNA TGTGCCAGCAGTCCTACAGGGGGTAGCAATCAGCCCCAGCATTTT. It specifies CASSPTGGSNQPQHF. The rearrangement joins TRBV7-9 to TRBJ1-5, with 8 nucleotides matching TRBD1. CDR1 and CDR2 from the germline V gene are SEHNR and FQNEAQ (reference sequence). V was pared by 6 bases and J by 0 bases, with 4 bases of the junction left unmatched. The CDR3 totals 15 residues.

This rearrangement joins TRBV30 to TRBJ1-6; D not resolved. The CDR3 sequence is 14 residues long. CDR1 is GTSNPN and CDR2 is SVGIG in the germline V gene (reference sequence). The V end lost 3 bases, the J end lost 7 bases, and 13 bases lay between the germline ends. The CDR3 protein is CAWRIGTPNSPLHF. In DNA form, the CDR3 reads TGTGCCTGGAGGATCGGAACACCGAATTCACCCCTCCACTTT.

The gene calls are TRBV5-1 and TRBJ2-1; 15 bases line up with TRBD2. The V segment lost 2 bases and the J segment 4 bases; nucleotides outside the gene matches: 7. The CDR3 has 18 amino acids. The germline CDR1 and CDR2 sequences are SGHRS and YFSETQ. The CDR3 DNA is TGCGCCAGCAGCTTAGGACTAGCGGGAGGGCCTACATACAATGAGCAGTTCTTC. Protein: CASSLGLAGGPTYNEQFF.

As DNA, the CDR3 is TGCAGCGTTCAGACAGGGGGCACCCCCGGGGAGCTGTTTTTT. Translation gives CSVQTGGTPGELFF. The rearrangement uses TRBV29-1 and TRBJ2-2; 10 bases align to TRBD1. Unmatched junction bases numbered 6, after V lost 5 bases and J lost 6 bases. CDR1 and CDR2 (germline): SQVTM, ANQGSEA. This CDR3 is built from 14 residues.

This chain connects TRBV5-8 to TRBJ2-2; D perhaps matches TRBD2 (5 bases). Looked up from germline, CDR1 is SGHTS and CDR2 is YDEGEE. This CDR3 is built from 16 residues. Trimming removed 0 bases from V and 2 bases from J, with 11 bases in between. CDR3 nucleotides: TGTGCCAGCAGCTTGGCCAGTGGACTTAACACCGGGGAGCTGTTTTTT. Its protein product is CASSLASGLNTGELFF.

The V and J genes are TRBV28 and TRBJ2-5; 12 bases are shared with TRBD2. The J call is uncertain, as TRBJ2-7 better fits the DNA end. This CDR3 contains 15 residues. Germline-derived CDR1 and CDR2 are MDHEN and SYDVKM. CDR3 coding DNA: TGTGCCAGCAAACCGGGACTAGCGGGTAGCCACGAGCAGTACTTC. It yields the protein CASKPGLAGSHEQYF.

V and J are TRBV5-4 and TRBJ2-4; D unresolved. CDR1 and CDR2 (germline): SGHNT, YYREEE (reference sequence). Trimming took off 0 bases at V and 0 bases at J, with 10 bases between the two ends. This CDR3 is 16 amino acids long. The CDR3 DNA is TGTGCCAGCAGCTTGGGCCCCCTGGGAGCCAAAAACATTCAGTACTTC. This codes for CASSLGPLGAKNIQYF.

The rearrangement joins TRBV5-1 to TRBJ1-5; 7 bases align to TRBD1. CDR1 SGHRS and CDR2 YFSETQ come from the germline V gene. The CDR3 spans 14 residues. V shed 4 bases and J 4 bases; nucleotides not matched to a gene: 5. This CDR3 is CASSPGQMNQPQHF. CDR3 coding DNA: TGCGCCAGCAGCCCGGGACAGATGAATCAGCCCCAGCATTTT. Supplemented by reference TRBV5-1 and TRBJ1-5, the full variable domain reads KAGVTQTPRYLIKTRGQQVTLSCSPISGHRSVSWYQQTPGQGLQFLFEYFSETQRNKGNFPGRFSGRQFSNSRSEMNVSTLELGDSALYLCASSPGQMNQPQHFGDGTRLSIL.

V gene TRBV5-4 combines with J gene TRBJ2-7; 14 bases align to TRBD2. V shed 4 bases, J shed 4 bases, and the junction held 10 bases outside the gene matches. The CDR3 contains 17 residues. CDR1 and CDR2 from the germline V gene are SGHNT and YYREEE (reference sequence). The CDR3 DNA follows: TGTGCCAGCAGCCCCGGACTAGCGGGAGGAGGAACTTACGAGCAGTACTTC. Its translation is CASSPGLAGGGTYEQYF. Drawing the rest from reference TRBV5-4 and TRBJ2-7, the complete variable domain is ETGVTQSPTHLIKTRGQQVTLRCSSQSGHNTVSWYQQALGQGPQFIFQYYREEENGRGNFPPRFSGLQFPNYSSELNVNALELDDSALYLCASSPGLAGGGTYEQYFGPGTRLTVT.

V and J are TRBV6-5 and TRBJ2-7; possibly TRBD2 for D (6 bases). V lost 6 bases and J 3 bases, leaving 9 bases between the germline ends. The germline gives CDR1 MNHEY, CDR2 SVGAGI. This CDR3 has 12 amino acids. CDR3 in amino acids: CASSPGGYEQYF. The CDR3 coding sequence is TGTGCCAGCAGCCCCGGGGGCTACGAGCAGTACTTC.

This rearrangement joins TRBV18 to TRBJ2-4; TRBD2 matches at 7 bases. Losses at the gene ends were 5 bases for V and 7 bases for J; bases not matched to a gene: 8. This CDR3 is 14 amino acids long. Germline lookup yields CDR1 KGHSH and CDR2 LQKENI. The CDR3 nucleotides are TGTGCCAGCTCAACCTCAGGGAGGGTCAACATTCAGTACTTC. Translated, it gives CASSTSGRVNIQYF.

CDR3 sequence reads: CASRFPGQGYSPLHF. CDR3 coding DNA: TGTGCCAGCAGGTTTCCGGGACAGGGCTACTCACCCCTCCACTTT. The chain is built from TRBV7-2 and TRBJ1-6, with 9 bases aligning to TRBD1. The V gene's germline CDR1 is SGHTA and CDR2 FQGNSA. V gave up 6 bases and J gave up 10 bases; unmatched junction bases: 10. The CDR3 runs 15 residues.

The chain has TRBV28 and TRBJ2-7, with TRBD2 as a possible D gene (5 bases). The V and J ends lost 6 bases and 5 bases respectively, with 20 bases between them. The germline V gene has CDR1 MDHEN and CDR2 SYDVKM. This CDR3 comprises 15 residues. The CDR3 DNA sequence: TGTGCCAGCAGCCCTCCAACGGGGTCCTTGGACGAGCAGTACTTC. Its translation: CASSPPTGSLDEQYF.

The chain links TRBV5-1 to TRBJ2-5; 7 nucleotides match TRBD1. V dropped 0 bases and J dropped 3; count of bases not matched to a gene: 2. Germline CDR1 is SGHRS and CDR2 is YFSETQ. The CDR3 is 14 residues long. CDR3 in DNA: TGCGCCAGCAGCTTGGATACAGGGGAAGAGACCCAGTACTTC. It codes for CASSLDTGEETQYF.

The CDR3 sequence is CASTQGYNQPQHF. The CDR3 region has the DNA TGTGCCAGCACCCAGGGGTACAATCAGCCCCAGCATTTT. This chain joins TRBV5-5 and TRBJ1-5; possible D gene TRBD1, 6 bases. Germline V gene data show CDR1 as SGHKS and CDR2 as YYEKEE (reference sequence). The ends were cut back, 6 bases at V and 3 bases at J, with 10 bases in the middle. This CDR3 has 13 amino acids.

This clone has only a few counts. The chain carries TRBV5-6 and TRBJ1-4; 8 bases are shared with TRBD1. The germline CDR1 and CDR2 sequences are SGHDT and YYEEEE. The length of the CDR3 is 13 residues. V gave up 7 bases and J gave up 7 bases; unmatched junction bases: 6. The CDR3 sequence: CASAQGASEKLFF. The CDR3 DNA follows: TGTGCCAGCGCGCAGGGGGCGAGTGAAAAACTGTTTTTT.

The V and J genes are TRBV11-2 and TRBJ2-7, with 7 bases matching TRBD2. The ends lost 5 bases at V and 4 bases at J; junction bases unmatched: 14. CDR1 SGHAT and CDR2 FQNNGV come from the germline V gene. The CDR3 spans 16 residues. CDR3 loop: CASSGRTSFFSYEQYF. The CDR3 DNA reads as TGTGCCAGCAGCGGGCGGACTAGTTTTTTCTCTTACGAGCAGTACTTC. Supplemented by reference TRBV11-2 and TRBJ2-7, the full variable domain reads EAGVAQSPRYKIIEKRQSVAFWCNPISGHATLYWYQQILGQGPKLLIQFQNNGVVDDSQLPKDRFSAERLKGVDSTLKIQPAKLEDSAVYLCASSGRTSFFSYEQYFGPGTRLTVT.

This clone was detected once. This chain connects TRBV5-4 to TRBJ2-1; 14 nucleotides line up with TRBD2. The ends lost 3 bases at V and 12 bases at J; junction bases unmatched: 8. This CDR3 spans 15 amino acids. Looked up from germline, CDR1 is SGHNT and CDR2 is YYREEE (reference sequence). CDR3 in amino acids: CASSYRLAGGDLQFF. The CDR3 DNA follows: TGTGCCAGCAGCTACAGACTAGCGGGAGGGGATTTGCAGTTCTTC.

The J gene is TRBJ1-5, the V gene TRBV2; D gene unclear. Looked up from germline, CDR1 is SNHLY and CDR2 is FYNNEI. The CDR3 runs to 14 residues. Trimming cost V 3 bases and J 4 bases, with 10 bases left between them. The chain's CDR3 is CASSDRPENQPQHF. CDR3 in DNA: TGTGCCAGCAGTGACCGGCCAGAGAATCAGCCCCAGCATTTT.

The V and J genes are TRBV18 and TRBJ2-6; D ambiguous. The ends were cut back, 0 bases at V and 0 bases at J, with 6 bases in the middle. Germline CDR1 KGHSH, CDR2 LQKENI. The CDR3 covers 16 residues. The CDR3 sequence: CASSPPPISGANVLTF. The CDR3 bases are TGTGCCAGCTCACCACCGCCAATCTCTGGGGCCAACGTCCTGACTTTC.

This sequence joins TRBV2 and TRBJ2-7; 9 nucleotides line up with TRBD2. This CDR3 comprises 15 residues. Germline CDR1 and CDR2: SNHLY and FYNNEI. V lost 1 base, J lost 2 bases, and 3 bases stayed unmatched. The CDR3 spells CASSEEREATYEQYF. CDR3 bases: TGTGCCAGCAGTGAAGAGCGGGAGGCCACCTACGAGCAGTACTTC.

The chain uses TRBV18 and TRBJ2-6; 7 bases are a match to TRBD1. CDR1 and CDR2 from the germline V gene are KGHSH and LQKENI. CDR3 length equals 19 residues. Trimming cost V 3 bases and J 4 bases; bases outside gene matches: 15. The CDR3 loop reads CASSPLGQLARSGANVLTF. The CDR3 DNA sequence: TGTGCCAGCTCACCCTTGGGACAGCTTGCTAGGTCAGGGGCCAACGTCCTGACTTTC. Full variable domain (missing parts from reference TRBV18 and TRBJ2-6): NAGVMQNPRHLVRRRGQEARLRCSPMKGHSHVYWYRQLPEEGLKFMVYLQKENIIDESGMPKERFSAEFPKEGPSILRIQQVVRGDSAAYFCASSPLGQLARSGANVLTFGAGSRLTVL.

The J gene is TRBJ2-5, the V gene TRBV7-8; 14 positions match TRBD2. CDR1 is SGHVS, CDR2 FQNEAQ, per germline. The CDR3 consists of 18 residues. After removal of 5 bases from V and 4 bases from J, the junction contained 12 bases not matched to a gene. CDR3 in amino acids: CASSTHKTSGRAGETQYF. The CDR3 bases are TGTGCCAGCAGCACGCACAAGACTAGCGGGAGGGCTGGAGAGACCCAGTACTTC.